This is a list of T cell receptor beta chains from one sample in a study of metastatic and nonmetastatic thyroid tumors. MiXCR reprocessed the PCR reads for TCRdb. The table lists 12,000 or so clones, 27% of them singletons, with around 21% in the top ten. Sequencing was performed on adjacent normal tissue. These receptors were obtained from a male donor with papillary thyroid cancer or a benign thyroid nodule (not recorded which). Some clones in this sample may be carry-over from other donors' samples. The CDR3 runs from the conserved cysteine through the conserved F or W.

J | length | V | CDR3
TRBJ2-2 | 14 | TRBV19 | CATNPDSYTGELFF
TRBJ2-2 | 18 | TRBV5-1 | CASSLGPARTQNTGELFF
TRBJ2-5 | 15 | TRBV5-1 | CASSLRREYQETQYF
TRBJ2-7 | 13 | TRBV12-3/TRBV12-4 | CASSFGEAYEQYF
TRBJ2-2 | 14 | TRBV11-2 | CASTPGRMTGELFF
TRBJ2-7 | 14 | TRBV10-3 | CAIRGKGGGYEQYF
TRBJ2-5 | 13 | TRBV12-3/TRBV12-4 | CASSPTRTALEYF
TRBJ2-7 | 17 | TRBV19 | CASSIGSQRESTYEQYF
TRBJ2-5 | 12 | TRBV11-3 | CASSLGGAPQYF
TRBJ2-1 | 13 | TRBV5-6 | CASTKGVYNEQFF
TRBJ1-3 | 16 | TRBV11-2 | CASSQLTGGSGNTIYF
TRBJ2-7 | 14 | TRBV7-2 | CASSPWTSGSEQYF
TRBJ2-5 | 16 | TRBV28 | CASSLHTRASEETQYF
TRBJ2-1 | 14 | TRBV4-1 | CASSPTSSYNEQFF
TRBJ1-2 | 13 | TRBV12-3/TRBV12-4 | CASSRTVNYGYTF
TRBJ2-2 | 14 | TRBV11-2 | CASSSSTRPWGLFF
TRBJ2-7 | 15 | TRBV7-8 | CASSTAGQGPYEQYF
TRBJ2-5 | 13 | TRBV6-2/TRBV6-3 | CASSLVGLETQYF
TRBJ2-7 | 13 | TRBV12-3/TRBV12-4 | CASSLREAYEQYF
TRBJ2-7 | 14 | TRBV2 | CASSAGFGTYEQYF
TRBJ2-7 | 14 | TRBV20-1 | CSANPSVSSYEQYF
TRBJ2-2 | 15 | TRBV6-1 | CASNPSFPETGELFF
TRBJ2-3 | 16 | TRBV6-1 | CASSEQLGRGTDTQYF
TRBJ1-2 | 14 | TRBV6-1 | CASSGQDRALGYTF
TRBJ1-4 | 14 | TRBV5-1 | CASSADRVGEKLFF
TRBJ2-5 | 16 | TRBV7-2 | CASSLERQRLQETQYF